A selection of T cell receptor beta chains follows, all from one sample in a study of long-term antiretroviral therapy in people with HIV. Here immunoSEQ multiplex PCR was the method, and the copy in TCRdb shows in-frame clones only, minus some. The table includes 42,000 or so clones, 75% to 90% detected once. The sample consisted of unsorted PBMCs, taken 3.1 years after starting antiretroviral therapy. These receptors were taken from a woman between 45 and 65 years old with HIV. The CDR3 runs from the conserved cysteine through the conserved F or W. The order of the fields is D gene, V gene, clone size, J gene, CDR3 protein, CDR3 DNA. The D gene is left open where the match is weak. Size tells how often a clone was seen (once, few, many) or the class of an expanded clone, and some rows leave it out.

NA	TRBV5-4	NA	TRBJ2-1	CASSSGTRYNEQFF	TGTGCCAGCAGTTCCGGGACACGTTACAATGAGCAGTTCTTC
NA	TRBV4-1	NA	TRBJ2-3	CASSQVRVGDTQYF	TGCGCCAGCAGCCAAGTACGGGTTGGAGATACGCAGTATTTT
TRBD1	TRBV7-9	NA	TRBJ1-4	CASSPGQPNEKLFF	TGTGCCAGCAGCCCGGGACAGCCTAATGAAAAACTGTTTTTT
NA	TRBV4-2	few	TRBJ1-5	CASSQTGSNQPQHF	TGTGCCAGCAGCCAAACGGGGTCCAATCAGCCCCAGCATTTT
NA	TRBV7-7	few	TRBJ1-1	CAPGRKTEAFF	TGTGCGCCAGGTCGGAAAACTGAAGCTTTCTTT
NA	TRBV5-1	NA	TRBJ2-3	CASSLAGLGGTDTQYF	TGCGCCAGCAGCTTGGCCGGCCTAGGTGGCACAGATACGCAGTATTTT
TRBD1	TRBV11-2	NA	TRBJ2-7	CASSIPNRGLFYEQYF	TGTGCCAGCAGCATCCCGAACAGGGGGCTTTTCTACGAGCAGTACTTC
NA	TRBV11-2	NA	TRBJ2-7	CASSLRGLTSSYEQYF	TGTGCCAGCAGCCTCCGCGGACTCACTAGCTCCTACGAGCAGTACTTC
NA	TRBV19	few	TRBJ1-1	CASSRQAGNTEAFF	TGTGCCAGTAGTCGGCAGGCTGGGAACACTGAAGCTTTCTTT
NA	TRBV10-3	NA	TRBJ2-7	CAISLDTSYEQYF	TGTGCCATCAGCTTGGACACCTCCTACGAGCAGTACTTC
NA	TRBV2	NA	TRBJ1-2	CASSTYLDYGYTF	TGTGCCAGCAGTACCTATTTGGACTATGGCTACACCTTC
NA	TRBV7-9	few	TRBJ1-2	CASSLNLPTYGYTF	TGTGCCAGCAGCTTAAACCTACCGACATATGGCTACACCTTC
NA	TRBV6-1	NA	TRBJ2-5	CATTRTETQYF	TGTGCCACCACCCGGACAGAGACCCAGTACTTC
NA	TRBV7-9	few	TRBJ1-5	CASSPGRGAQHF	TGTGCCAGCAGCCCTGGACGGGGGGCCCAGCATTTT
TRBD1	TRBV6-5	once	TRBJ2-5	CASSSGTGGLGETQYF	TGTGCCAGCAGTTCCGGGACAGGGGGATTGGGAGAGACCCAGTACTTC
TRBD1	TRBV5-1	NA	TRBJ2-7	CASTMTGKVYEQYF	TGCGCCAGCACTATGACAGGGAAGGTCTACGAGCAGTACTTC
NA	TRBV27	NA	TRBJ1-1	CASSLWRSSTEAFF	TGTGCCAGCAGTTTGTGGAGGTCGAGCACTGAAGCTTTCTTT
NA	TRBV6-5	NA	TRBJ1-4	CASSYSGAGAEEKLFF	TGTGCCAGCAGTTACTCAGGCGCGGGGGCGGAGGAAAAACTGTTTTTT
NA	TRBV5-1	NA	TRBJ1-4	CASSPGAGVTTNEKLFF	TGCGCCAGCAGCCCGGGGGCAGGGGTGACAACTAATGAAAAACTGTTTTTT
NA	TRBV4-1	NA	TRBJ2-5	CASSGGQGVLRETQYF	TGCGCCAGCAGCGGGGGGCAGGGGGTTCTCCGGGAGACCCAGTACTTC
TRBD1	TRBV2	NA	TRBJ1-5	CASSGDRGNQPQHF	TGTGCCAGCAGTGGGGACAGGGGGAATCAGCCCCAGCATTTT
NA	TRBV2	NA	TRBJ1-6	CASGGDSYNSPLHF	TGTGCCAGCGGGGGGGACTCCTATAATTCACCCCTCCACTTT
NA	TRBV5-1	NA	TRBJ2-1	CASSLGNNEQFF	TGCGCCAGCAGCTTGGGGAACAATGAGCAGTTCTTC